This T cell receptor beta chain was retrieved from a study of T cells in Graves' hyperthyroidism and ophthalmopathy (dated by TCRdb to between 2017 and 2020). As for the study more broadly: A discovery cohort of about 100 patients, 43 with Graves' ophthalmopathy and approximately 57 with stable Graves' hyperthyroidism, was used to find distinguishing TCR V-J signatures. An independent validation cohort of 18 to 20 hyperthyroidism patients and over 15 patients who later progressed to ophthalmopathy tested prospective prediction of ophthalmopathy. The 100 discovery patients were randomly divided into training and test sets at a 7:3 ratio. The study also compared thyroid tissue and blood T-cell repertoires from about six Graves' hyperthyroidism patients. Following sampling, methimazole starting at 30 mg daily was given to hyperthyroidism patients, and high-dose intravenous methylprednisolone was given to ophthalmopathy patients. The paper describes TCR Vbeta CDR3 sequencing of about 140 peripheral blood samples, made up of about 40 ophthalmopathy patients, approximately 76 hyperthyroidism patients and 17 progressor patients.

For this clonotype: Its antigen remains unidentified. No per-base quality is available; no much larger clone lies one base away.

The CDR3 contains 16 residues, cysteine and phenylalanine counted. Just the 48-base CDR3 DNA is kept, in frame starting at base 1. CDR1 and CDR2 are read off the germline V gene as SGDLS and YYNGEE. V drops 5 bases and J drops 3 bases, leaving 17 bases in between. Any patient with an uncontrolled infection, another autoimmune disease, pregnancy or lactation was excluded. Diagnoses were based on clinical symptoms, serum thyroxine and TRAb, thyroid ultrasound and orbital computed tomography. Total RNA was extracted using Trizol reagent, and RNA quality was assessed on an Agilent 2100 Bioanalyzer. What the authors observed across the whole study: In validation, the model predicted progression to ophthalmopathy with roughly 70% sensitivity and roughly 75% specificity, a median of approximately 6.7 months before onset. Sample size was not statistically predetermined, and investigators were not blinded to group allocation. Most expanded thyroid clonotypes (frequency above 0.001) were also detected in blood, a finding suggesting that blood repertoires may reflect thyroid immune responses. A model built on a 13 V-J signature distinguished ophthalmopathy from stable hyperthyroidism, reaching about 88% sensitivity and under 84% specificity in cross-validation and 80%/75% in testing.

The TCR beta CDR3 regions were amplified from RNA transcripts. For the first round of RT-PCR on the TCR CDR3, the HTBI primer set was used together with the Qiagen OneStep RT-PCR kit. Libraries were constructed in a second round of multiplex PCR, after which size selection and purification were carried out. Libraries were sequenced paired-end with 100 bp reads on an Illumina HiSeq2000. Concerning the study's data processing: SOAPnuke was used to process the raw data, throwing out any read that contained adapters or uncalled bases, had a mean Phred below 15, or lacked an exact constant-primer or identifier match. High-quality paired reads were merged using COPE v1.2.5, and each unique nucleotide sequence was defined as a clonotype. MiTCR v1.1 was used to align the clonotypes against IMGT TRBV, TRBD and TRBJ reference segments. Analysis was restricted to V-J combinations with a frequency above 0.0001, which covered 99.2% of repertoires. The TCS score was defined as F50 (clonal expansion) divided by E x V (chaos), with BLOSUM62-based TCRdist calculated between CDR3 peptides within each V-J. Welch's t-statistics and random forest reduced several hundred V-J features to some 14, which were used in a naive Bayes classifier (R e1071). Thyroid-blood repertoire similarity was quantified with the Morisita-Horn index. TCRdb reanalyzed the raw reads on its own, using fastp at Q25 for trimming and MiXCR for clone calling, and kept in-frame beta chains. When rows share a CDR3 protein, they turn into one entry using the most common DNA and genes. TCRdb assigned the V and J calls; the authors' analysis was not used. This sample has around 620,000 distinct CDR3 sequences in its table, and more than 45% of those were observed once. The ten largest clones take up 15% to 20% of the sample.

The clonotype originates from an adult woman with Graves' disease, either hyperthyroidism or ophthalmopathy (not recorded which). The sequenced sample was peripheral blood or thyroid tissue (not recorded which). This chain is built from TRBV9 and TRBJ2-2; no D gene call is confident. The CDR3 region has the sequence CASSLLSGPDTGELFF. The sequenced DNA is TGTGCCAGCAGTTTATTAAGTGGGCCTGACACCGGGGAGCTGTTTTTT.